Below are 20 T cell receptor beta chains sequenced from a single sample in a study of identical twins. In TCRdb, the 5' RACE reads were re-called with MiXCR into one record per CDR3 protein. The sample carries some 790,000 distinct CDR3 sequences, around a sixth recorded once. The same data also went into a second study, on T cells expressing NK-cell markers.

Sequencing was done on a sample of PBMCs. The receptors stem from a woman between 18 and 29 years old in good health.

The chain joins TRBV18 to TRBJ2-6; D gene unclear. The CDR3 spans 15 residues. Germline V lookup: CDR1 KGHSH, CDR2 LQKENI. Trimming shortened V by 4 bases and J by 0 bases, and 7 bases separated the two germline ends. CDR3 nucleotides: TGTGCCAGCTCACTTATGTCCTCTGGGGCCAACGTCCTGACTTTC. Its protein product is CASSLMSSGANVLTF.

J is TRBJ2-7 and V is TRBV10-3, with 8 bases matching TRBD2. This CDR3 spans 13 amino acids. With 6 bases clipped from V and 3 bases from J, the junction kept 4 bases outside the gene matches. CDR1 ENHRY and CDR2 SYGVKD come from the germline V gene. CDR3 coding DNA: TGTGCCATCAGGGCCGGGACTAGCTACGAGCAGTACTTC. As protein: CAIRAGTSYEQYF.

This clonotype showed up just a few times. The CDR3 reads CASRSGRQGTGELFF. As DNA, the CDR3 is TGTGCCAGCAGGTCCGGGAGACAGGGGACCGGGGAGCTGTTTTTT. The genes are TRBV5-4 and TRBJ2-2, with TRBD1 matching over 8 bases. With V trimmed by 5 bases and J by 5 bases, 8 bases remained unmatched. There are 15 residues in the CDR3. In germline, CDR1 is SGHNT, CDR2 YYREEE (reference sequence).

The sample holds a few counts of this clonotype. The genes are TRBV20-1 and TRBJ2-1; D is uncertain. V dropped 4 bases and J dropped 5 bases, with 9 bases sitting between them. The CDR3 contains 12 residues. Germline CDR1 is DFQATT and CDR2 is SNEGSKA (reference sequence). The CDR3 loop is CSAKHWDNEQFF. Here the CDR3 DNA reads TGCAGTGCTAAGCATTGGGACAATGAGCAGTTCTTC.

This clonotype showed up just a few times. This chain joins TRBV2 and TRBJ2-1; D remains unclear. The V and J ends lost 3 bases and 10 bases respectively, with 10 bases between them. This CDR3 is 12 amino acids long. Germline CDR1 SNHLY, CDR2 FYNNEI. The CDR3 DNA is TGTGCCAGCAGTGATGCCCTCCCGGAGCAGTTCTTC. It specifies CASSDALPEQFF. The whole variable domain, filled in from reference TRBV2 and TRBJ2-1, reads EPEVTQTPSHQVTQMGQEVILRCVPISNHLYFYWYRQILGQKVEFLVSFYNNEISEKSEIFDDQFSVERPDGSNFTLKIRSTKLEDSAMYFCASSDALPEQFFGPGTRLTVL.

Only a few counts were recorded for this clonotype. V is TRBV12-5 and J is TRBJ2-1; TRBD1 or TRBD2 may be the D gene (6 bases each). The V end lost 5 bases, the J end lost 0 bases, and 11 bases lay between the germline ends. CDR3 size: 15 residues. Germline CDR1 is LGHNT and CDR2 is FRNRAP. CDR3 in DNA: TGTGCTAGTGGTCTGGGGGGCCGCTCCTACAATGAGCAGTTCTTC. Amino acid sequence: CASGLGGRSYNEQFF.

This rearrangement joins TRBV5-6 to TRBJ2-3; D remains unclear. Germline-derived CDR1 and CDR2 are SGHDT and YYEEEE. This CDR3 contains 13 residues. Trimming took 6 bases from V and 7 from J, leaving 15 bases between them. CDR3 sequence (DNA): TGTGCCAGCACTACTCAAGGGTCATATACGCAGTATTTT. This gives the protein CASTTQGSYTQYF.

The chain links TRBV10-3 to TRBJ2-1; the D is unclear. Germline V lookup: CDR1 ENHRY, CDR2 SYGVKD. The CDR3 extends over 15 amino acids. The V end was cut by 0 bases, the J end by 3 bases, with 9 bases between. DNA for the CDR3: TGTGCCATCAGTGAGTCCGGTCCGAGCTACAATGAGCAGTTCTTC. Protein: CAISESGPSYNEQFF.

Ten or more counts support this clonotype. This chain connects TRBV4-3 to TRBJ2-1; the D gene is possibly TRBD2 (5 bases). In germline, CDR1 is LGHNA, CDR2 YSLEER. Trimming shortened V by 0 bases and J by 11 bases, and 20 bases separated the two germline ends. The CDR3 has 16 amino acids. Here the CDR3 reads CASSQDMRVPGDQQFF. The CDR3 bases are TGCGCCAGCAGCCAAGATATGAGGGTACCTGGGGATCAGCAGTTCTTC.

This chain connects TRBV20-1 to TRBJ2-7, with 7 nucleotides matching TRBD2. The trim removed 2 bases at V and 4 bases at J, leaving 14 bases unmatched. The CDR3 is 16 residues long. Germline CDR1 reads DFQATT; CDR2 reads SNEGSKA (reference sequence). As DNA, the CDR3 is TGCAGTGCTAGAAGGCGTTGGTCGCGGGGGATTTACGAGCAGTACTTC. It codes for CSARRRWSRGIYEQYF.

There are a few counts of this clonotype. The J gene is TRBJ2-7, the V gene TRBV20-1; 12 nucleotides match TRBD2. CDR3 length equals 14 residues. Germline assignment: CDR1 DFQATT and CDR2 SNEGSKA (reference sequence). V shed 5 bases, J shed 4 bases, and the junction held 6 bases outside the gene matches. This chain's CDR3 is CSAAPGLAGYEQYF. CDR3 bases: TGCAGTGCTGCTCCGGGACTAGCGGGTTACGAGCAGTACTTC.

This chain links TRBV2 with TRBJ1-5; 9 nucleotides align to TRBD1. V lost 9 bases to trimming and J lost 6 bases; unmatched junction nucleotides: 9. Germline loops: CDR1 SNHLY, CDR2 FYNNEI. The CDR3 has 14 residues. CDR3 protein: CASGSTGGIQPQHF. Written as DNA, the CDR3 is TGTGCCAGTGGTTCGACAGGGGGAATTCAGCCCCAGCATTTT.

CDR3 protein: CASTDRNYGYTF. CDR3 nucleotides: TGTGCCAGCACCGACAGAAACTATGGCTACACCTTC. The rearrangement joins TRBV6-5 to TRBJ1-2; possible D gene TRBD1, 5 bases. The V gene's germline CDR1 is MNHEY and CDR2 SVGAGI. The CDR3 sequence is 12 residues long. V was trimmed by 7 bases and J by 2 bases, leaving 8 bases between them.

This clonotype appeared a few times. The CDR3 is CASSVGTGQDEQYF. The CDR3 DNA follows: TGCGCCAGCAGCGTAGGGACAGGGCAGGACGAGCAGTACTTC. This sequence joins TRBV5-1 and TRBJ2-7, with 9 bases lining up with TRBD1. V gave up 4 bases and J gave up 5 bases; unmatched junction bases: 7. This CDR3 is built from 14 residues. CDR1 is SGHRS, CDR2 YFSETQ, per germline.

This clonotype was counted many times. This CDR3 reads CASSLQGSQPQHF. For the CDR3, the DNA is TGTGCCAGCAGCTTACAGGGTAGTCAGCCCCAGCATTTT. This chain uses TRBV7-6 with TRBJ1-5, with a possible D match to TRBD1 (5 bases). Looked up from germline, CDR1 is SGHVS and CDR2 is FNYEAQ. Between the trimmed V and J ends, which lost 2 bases and 6 bases, there was a span of 8 bases. CDR3 length: 13 residues.

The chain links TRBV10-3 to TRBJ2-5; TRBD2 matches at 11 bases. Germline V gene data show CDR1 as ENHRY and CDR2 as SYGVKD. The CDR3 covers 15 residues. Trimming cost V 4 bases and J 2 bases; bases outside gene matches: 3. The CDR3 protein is CAISGLAGLQETQYF. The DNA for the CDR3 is TGTGCCATCAGTGGACTAGCGGGATTGCAAGAGACCCAGTACTTC.

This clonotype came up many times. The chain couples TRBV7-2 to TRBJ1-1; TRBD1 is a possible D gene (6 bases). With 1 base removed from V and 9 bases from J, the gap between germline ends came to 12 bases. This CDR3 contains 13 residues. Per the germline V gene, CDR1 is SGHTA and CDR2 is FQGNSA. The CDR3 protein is CASSLDEGHQAFF. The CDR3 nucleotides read TGTGCCAGCAGCTTAGATGAGGGACATCAAGCTTTCTTT.

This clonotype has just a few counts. Here the CDR3 reads CASSPRDSNEKLFF. CDR3 nucleotides: TGTGCCAGCAGCCCCCGGGACAGTAATGAAAAACTGTTTTTT. V and J are TRBV2 and TRBJ1-4, with 7 bases matching TRBD1. J lost 4 bases, V lost 6 bases, and 5 bases had no gene match. Germline V gene data show CDR1 as SNHLY and CDR2 as FYNNEI. The CDR3 sequence is 14 residues long. The whole variable domain, remainder taken from reference TRBV2 and TRBJ1-4, is EPEVTQTPSHQVTQMGQEVILRCVPISNHLYFYWYRQILGQKVEFLVSFYNNEISEKSEIFDDQFSVERPDGSNFTLKIRSTKLEDSAMYFCASSPRDSNEKLFFGSGTQLSVL.

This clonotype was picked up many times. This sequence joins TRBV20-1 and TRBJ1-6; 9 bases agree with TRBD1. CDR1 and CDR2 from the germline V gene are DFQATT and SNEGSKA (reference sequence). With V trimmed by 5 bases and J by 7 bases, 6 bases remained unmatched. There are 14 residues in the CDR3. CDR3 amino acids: CSASRQGVNSPLHF. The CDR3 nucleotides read TGCAGTGCTTCTCGACAGGGGGTGAATTCACCCCTCCACTTT.

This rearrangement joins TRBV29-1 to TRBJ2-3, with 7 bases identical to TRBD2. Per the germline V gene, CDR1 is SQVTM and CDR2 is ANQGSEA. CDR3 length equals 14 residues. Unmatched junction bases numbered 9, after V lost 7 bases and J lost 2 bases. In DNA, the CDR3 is TGCAGCGCCGAGGGAGCGGGGAACACAGATACGCAGTATTTT. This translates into CSAEGAGNTDTQYF.